These 21 T cell receptor beta chains were all obtained from the same sample, sequenced in a study of T cell responses to AZD1222 COVID-19 vaccine. Sequenced by immunoSEQ multiplex PCR; TCRdb stores in-frame clones only, minus some. The repertoire holds tens of thousands of clones, roughly 90% seen once, with 2% to 2.5% in the top ten. The specimen comprised peripheral blood, sampled on day 0 of AZD1222 vaccination. Receptors originate from an adult in good health.

The chain combines TRBV7-2 with TRBJ1-5; D not resolved. Trimming cost V 1 base and J 2 bases, with 9 bases left between them. This CDR3 is 15 amino acids long. The germline V gene encodes CDR1 SGHTA and CDR2 FQGNSA. CDR3 coding DNA: TGTGCCAGCAGCTTAGTCGGGTTGGGCAATCAGCCCCAGCATTTT. Translated: CASSLVGLGNQPQHF.

The chain carries TRBV3-1 (or the pseudogene TRBV3-2) and TRBJ1-2; no firm D call. This CDR3 has 12 residues. V lost 6 bases and J 2 bases, leaving 7 bases between the germline ends. CDR1 and CDR2 from the germline V gene are LGHDT and YNNKEL (reference sequence). CDR3 sequence (DNA): TGTGCCAGCAGGCTGGGGAACTATGGCTACACCTTC. Amino acid sequence: CASRLGNYGYTF.

V gene TRBV2 combines with J gene TRBJ2-5; D ambiguous. Germline CDR1 SNHLY, CDR2 FYNNEI. The CDR3 has 11 residues. Trimming took 5 bases from V and 0 from J, leaving 1 base between them. The CDR3 DNA sequence: TGTGCCAGCAGTTACCAAGAGACCCAGTACTTC. Its protein is CASSYQETQYF.

The V and J genes are TRBV5-5 and TRBJ1-4, with D unclear. The CDR3 contains 13 residues. Trimming took 4 bases from V and 5 from J, leaving 9 bases between them. Germline V lookup: CDR1 SGHKS, CDR2 YYEKEE (reference sequence). The CDR3 nucleotides read TGTGCCAGCAGCCACACCAACAATGAAAAACTGTTTTTT. Translation: CASSHTNNEKLFF.

The V call is TRBV5-4, the J call TRBJ2-3; D may correspond to TRBD1 or TRBD2 (6 bases each). The CDR3 contains 14 residues. Trimming left V 0 bases short and J 4 bases short, with 9 bases between. Germline CDR1 and CDR2: SGHNT and YYREEE (reference sequence). The DNA for the CDR3 is TGTGCCAGCAGCTTGGGGGGGGCCGCAGATACGCAGTATTTT. This encodes CASSLGGAADTQYF.

V gene TRBV6-2 or TRBV6-3 combines with J gene TRBJ2-3, with 8 bases that match TRBD2. Losses at the gene ends were 4 bases for V and 0 bases for J; bases not matched to a gene: 6. The CDR3 is 16 amino acids. Germline V gene sequence: CDR1 MNHEY, CDR2 SVGEGT. In nucleotides, the CDR3 is TGTGCCAGCAGTTTCCAGCGGGGGTCTAGCACAGATACGCAGTATTTT. This codes for CASSFQRGSSTDTQYF.

The gene calls are TRBV9 and TRBJ2-2; 13 nucleotides agree with TRBD2. Germline CDR1 reads SGDLS; CDR2 reads YYNGEE. This CDR3 spans 16 amino acids. The V gene end was trimmed by 4 bases and the J gene end by 6 bases; junction bases not matched to a gene: 6. CDR3 protein: CASSIGTSGISGELFF. The CDR3 nucleotides are TGTGCCAGCAGCATCGGGACTAGCGGGATATCCGGGGAGCTGTTTTTT.

The chain links TRBV4-1 to TRBJ2-1; 8 nucleotides line up with TRBD2. Germline lookup yields CDR1 MGHRA and CDR2 YSYEKL. The CDR3 totals 14 residues. The ends lost 1 base at V and 10 bases at J; junction bases unmatched: 6. This CDR3 is CASSQAGGPREQFF. CDR3 nucleotides: TGCGCCAGCAGCCAAGCGGGAGGGCCCCGCGAGCAGTTCTTC.

This chain connects TRBV18 to TRBJ2-5; no definite D call. Germline CDR1 and CDR2: KGHSH and LQKENI. The CDR3 has 15 amino acids. The germline V and J ends were trimmed by 0 bases and 2 bases, with 10 bases remaining between them. The CDR3 DNA sequence: TGTGCCAGCTCACCACCGTGGGCAACTCAAGAGACCCAGTACTTC. Its translation is CASSPPWATQETQYF.

CDR3 amino acids: CASSYTSGGRGEQFF. The CDR3 DNA reads as TGTGCCAGCAGTTACACTAGCGGGGGCCGAGGGGAGCAGTTCTTC. The genes are TRBV6-5 and TRBJ2-1; 11 bases agree with TRBD2. The V and J ends lost 2 bases and 10 bases, in that order; junction bases with no gene match: 7. The CDR3 contains 15 residues. Germline V gene data show CDR1 as MNHEY and CDR2 as SVGAGI.

The chain recombines TRBV5-1 with TRBJ2-2, with D possibly being TRBD1 or TRBD2 (5 bases each). With 6 bases removed from V and 4 bases from J, the gap between germline ends came to 25 bases. Germline CDR1 reads SGHRS; CDR2 reads YFSETQ. This CDR3 region has 18 residues. The CDR3, as DNA: TGCGCCAGCACCAGCTTGAGGGACGCAGGCATCGGCACCGGGGAGCTGTTTTTT. It translates to CASTSLRDAGIGTGELFF.

The chain links TRBV30 to TRBJ2-3; possible D gene TRBD1, 5 bases. Germline CDR1 and CDR2: GTSNPN and SVGIG (reference sequence). Trimming took 2 bases from V and 2 from J, leaving 11 bases between them. The CDR3 contains 14 residues. The CDR3 region is CAWSSQGFTDTQYF. CDR3 nucleotide sequence: TGTGCCTGGAGTTCCCAGGGATTCACAGATACGCAGTATTTT.

This sequence joins TRBV5-1 and TRBJ1-1; D is unresolved. Germline values: CDR1 SGHRS, CDR2 YFSETQ. Trimming removed 0 bases at V and 3 bases at J, with 6 bases between. This CDR3 has 13 residues. Here the CDR3 DNA reads TGCGCCAGCAGCTTGGCCAGGCACACTGAAGCTTTCTTT. Translation: CASSLARHTEAFF.

The genes are TRBV7-8 and TRBJ1-2; D perhaps matches TRBD1 (5 bases). The CDR3 runs to 14 residues. V gave up 3 bases and J gave up 0 bases, with 8 bases separating them. Germline V gives CDR1 SGHVS, CDR2 FQNEAQ. CDR3 loop: CASSLGRTNYGYTF. CDR3 DNA: TGTGCCAGCAGCTTGGGACGGACTAACTATGGCTACACCTTC.

The rearrangement links TRBV5-1 to TRBJ1-2; perhaps TRBD1 as D (6 bases). The germline V and J ends were trimmed by 0 bases and 5 bases, with 11 bases remaining between them. CDR3 size: 14 residues. Germline CDR1 reads SGHRS; CDR2 reads YFSETQ. This CDR3 reads CASSLGDRTYGYTF. As DNA, the CDR3 is TGCGCCAGCAGCTTGGGCGACAGGACATATGGCTACACCTTC.

The chain carries TRBV28 and TRBJ1-5; D is perhaps TRBD1 (6 bases). The germline V gene encodes CDR1 MDHEN and CDR2 SYDVKM. The CDR3 totals 14 residues. The V gene lost 5 bases and the J gene lost 0 bases, with 8 bases spanning the gap. The CDR3 DNA sequence: TGTGCCAGCAGTCGGGGGCCTAGCAATCAGCCCCAGCATTTT. Translating it yields CASSRGPSNQPQHF.

CDR3 sequence: CASSYSRASNTEAFF. Here the CDR3 DNA reads TGTGCCAGCAGTTACTCGAGGGCGTCGAACACTGAAGCTTTCTTT. V usage is TRBV6-5 and J usage is TRBJ1-1; D gene unclear. Trimming stripped 0 bases from V and 1 base from J, with 9 bases between. The CDR3 consists of 15 residues. In germline, CDR1 is MNHEY, CDR2 SVGAGI.

This chain uses TRBV29-1 with TRBJ2-5; D possibly corresponds to TRBD2 (6 bases). The CDR3 spans 17 residues. Germline V gene sequence: CDR1 SQVTM, CDR2 ANQGSEA. Trimming cost V 2 bases and J 4 bases, with 23 bases left between them. DNA for the CDR3: TGCAGCGTTGAAAAAGGGACTGCCCCTCTAGTAGGAGAGACCCAGTACTTC. It is translated as CSVEKGTAPLVGETQYF.

The rearrangement joins TRBV19 to TRBJ2-2; TRBD1 matches at 7 bases. The CDR3 length is 16 residues. Looked up from germline, CDR1 is LNHDA and CDR2 is SQIVND (reference sequence). V shed 1 base and J 7 bases; nucleotides not matched to a gene: 9. The CDR3: CASSIGPDRVGGELFF. The CDR3 DNA follows: TGTGCCAGTAGTATAGGCCCCGACAGGGTTGGCGGGGAGCTGTTTTTT.

The J gene is TRBJ1-4, the V gene TRBV3-1 (or the pseudogene TRBV3-2); no clear D. Looked up from germline, CDR1 is LGHDT and CDR2 is YNNKEL (reference sequence). The CDR3 totals 11 residues. V dropped 4 bases and J dropped 4 bases, with 1 base sitting between them. For the CDR3, the DNA is TGTGCCAGCAGCCTTAATGAAAAACTGTTTTTT. Translating gives CASSLNEKLFF.

The J gene is TRBJ2-1, the V gene TRBV7-8; TRBD2 matches at 7 bases. This CDR3 has 16 amino acids. J lost 4 bases, V lost 5 bases, and 11 bases had no gene match. Germline loops: CDR1 SGHVS, CDR2 FQNEAQ. The CDR3 sequence: CASSKASRAGYNEQFF. CDR3 in DNA: TGTGCCAGCAGCAAGGCTTCTCGAGCGGGGTACAATGAGCAGTTCTTC.